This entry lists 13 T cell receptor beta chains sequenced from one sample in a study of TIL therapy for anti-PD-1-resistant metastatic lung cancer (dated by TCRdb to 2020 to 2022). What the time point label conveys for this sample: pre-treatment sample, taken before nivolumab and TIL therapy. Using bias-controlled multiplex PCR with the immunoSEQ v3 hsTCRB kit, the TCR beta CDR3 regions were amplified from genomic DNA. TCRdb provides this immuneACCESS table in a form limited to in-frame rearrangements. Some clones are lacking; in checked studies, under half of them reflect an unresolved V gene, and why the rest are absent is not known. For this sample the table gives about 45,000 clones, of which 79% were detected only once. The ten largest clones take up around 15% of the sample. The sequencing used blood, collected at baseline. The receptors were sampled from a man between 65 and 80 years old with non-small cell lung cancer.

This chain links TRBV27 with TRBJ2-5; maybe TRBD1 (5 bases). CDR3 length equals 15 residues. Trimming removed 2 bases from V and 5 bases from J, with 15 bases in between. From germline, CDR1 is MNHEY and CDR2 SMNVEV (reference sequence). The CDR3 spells CASSLTPTAQETQYF. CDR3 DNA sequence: TGTGCCAGCAGTTTAACCCCGACAGCACAGGAGACCCAGTACTTC.

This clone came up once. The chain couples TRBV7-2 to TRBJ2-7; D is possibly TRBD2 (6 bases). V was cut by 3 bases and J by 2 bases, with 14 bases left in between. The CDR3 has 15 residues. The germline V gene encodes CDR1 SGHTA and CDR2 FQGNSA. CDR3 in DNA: TGTGCCAGCAGCTTTGGGACTCAGTCGACCTACGAGCAGTACTTC. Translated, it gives CASSFGTQSTYEQYF.

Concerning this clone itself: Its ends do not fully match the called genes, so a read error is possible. The CDR3 here is CASSLPGAKYGYTF. In DNA form, the CDR3 reads TGTGCCAGCAGCCTCCCAGGGGCTAAGTATGGCTACACCTTC. The chain recombines TRBV7-9 with TRBJ1-2, with D perhaps matching TRBD1 (6 bases). The CDR3 has 14 amino acids. The germline V gene has CDR1 SEHNR and CDR2 FQNEAQ (reference sequence).

The CDR3 nucleotides are TGTGCCACCGGACAGGGGGTAAATCAGCCCCAGCATTTT. This encodes CATGQGVNQPQHF. The chain carries TRBV15 and TRBJ1-5; 10 bases are a match to TRBD1. Per germline, CDR1 LNHNV and CDR2 YYDKDF (reference sequence). There are 13 residues in the CDR3. J gave up 4 bases and V 8 bases, and 2 bases lay outside the gene matches.

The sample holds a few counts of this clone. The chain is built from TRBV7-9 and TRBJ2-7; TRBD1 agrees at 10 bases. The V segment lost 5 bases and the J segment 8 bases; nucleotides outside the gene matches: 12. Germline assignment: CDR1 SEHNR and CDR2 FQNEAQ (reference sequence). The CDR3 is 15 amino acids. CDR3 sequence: CASSPRGGQGTKQYF. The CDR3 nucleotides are TGTGCCAGCAGCCCGCGCGGGGGACAGGGGACGAAGCAGTACTTC.

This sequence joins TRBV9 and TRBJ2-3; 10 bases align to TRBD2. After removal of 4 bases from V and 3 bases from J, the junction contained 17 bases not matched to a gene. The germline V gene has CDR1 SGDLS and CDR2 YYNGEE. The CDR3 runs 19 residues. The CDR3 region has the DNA TGTGCCAGCAGCCCACTCACTACCGATAGCGGGAGGAGGACAGATACGCAGTATTTT. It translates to CASSPLTTDSGRRTDTQYF.

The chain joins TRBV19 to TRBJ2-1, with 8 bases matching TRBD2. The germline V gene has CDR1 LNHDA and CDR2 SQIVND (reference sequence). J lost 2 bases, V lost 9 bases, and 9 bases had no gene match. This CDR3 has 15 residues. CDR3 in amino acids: CARTSDHNAYNEQFF. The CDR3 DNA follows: TGTGCCAGGACTAGCGACCATAACGCCTACAATGAGCAGTTCTTC.

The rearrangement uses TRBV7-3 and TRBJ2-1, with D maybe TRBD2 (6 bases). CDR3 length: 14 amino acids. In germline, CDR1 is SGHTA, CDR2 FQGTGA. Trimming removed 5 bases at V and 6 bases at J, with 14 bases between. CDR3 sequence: CASSTRLEANEQFF. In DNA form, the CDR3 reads TGTGCCAGCAGCACACGACTAGAGGCCAATGAGCAGTTCTTC.

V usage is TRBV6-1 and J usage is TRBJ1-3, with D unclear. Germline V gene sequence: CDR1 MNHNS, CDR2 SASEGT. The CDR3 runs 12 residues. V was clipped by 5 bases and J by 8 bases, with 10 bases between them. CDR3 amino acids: CASSFNMDTIYF. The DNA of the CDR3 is TGTGCCAGCAGTTTCAATATGGACACCATATATTTT.

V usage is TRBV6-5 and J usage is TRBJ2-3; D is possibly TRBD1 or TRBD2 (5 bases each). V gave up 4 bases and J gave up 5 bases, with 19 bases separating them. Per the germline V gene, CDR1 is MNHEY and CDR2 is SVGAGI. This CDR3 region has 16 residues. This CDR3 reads CASSSPRGVGRDTQYF. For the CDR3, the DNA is TGTGCCAGCAGTTCTCCGCGAGGGGTAGGCAGAGATACGCAGTATTTT.

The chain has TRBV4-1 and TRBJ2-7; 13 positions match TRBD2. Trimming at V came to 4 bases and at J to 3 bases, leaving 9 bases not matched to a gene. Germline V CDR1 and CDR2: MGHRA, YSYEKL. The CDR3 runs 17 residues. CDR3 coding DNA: TGCGCCAGCAGCCTCGGACTAGCGGGAGTAGGGAACTACGAGCAGTACTTC. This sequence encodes CASSLGLAGVGNYEQYF.

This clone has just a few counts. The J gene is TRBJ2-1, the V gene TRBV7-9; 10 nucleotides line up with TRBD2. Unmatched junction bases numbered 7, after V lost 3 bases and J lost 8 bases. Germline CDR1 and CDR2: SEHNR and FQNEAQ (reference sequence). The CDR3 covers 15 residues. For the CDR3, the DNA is TGTGCCAGCAGCTTCGCAGCGGGAGGGGTCGATGAGCAGTTCTTC. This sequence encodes CASSFAAGGVDEQFF. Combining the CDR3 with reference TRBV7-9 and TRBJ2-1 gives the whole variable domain DTGVSQNPRHKITKRGQNVTFRCDPISEHNRLYWYRQTLGQGPEFLTYFQNEAQLEKSRLLSDRFSAERPKGSFSTLEIQRTEQGDSAMYLCASSFAAGGVDEQFFGPGTRLTVL.

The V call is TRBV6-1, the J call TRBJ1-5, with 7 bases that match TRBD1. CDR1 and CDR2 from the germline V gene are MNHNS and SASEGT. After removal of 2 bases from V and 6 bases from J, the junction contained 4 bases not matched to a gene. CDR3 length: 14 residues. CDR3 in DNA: TGTGCCAGCAGTGAACAGGGGGGTTTTCAGCCCCAGCATTTT. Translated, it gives CASSEQGGFQPQHF.